This entry is about one T cell receptor beta chain. No cognate antigen has been identified for it. No qualities accompany the bases; no much larger clone lies one base away. Samples from volunteer blood donors who had recovered from COVID-19 were contributed by a second Seattle source. Each collaborating institution followed its own protocols to collect whole blood in K2EDTA tubes. Collaborator samples were shipped for TCRbeta analysis as frozen whole blood, isolated PBMCs, or DNA extracted from either sample type. The data were obtained in a study of blood T cell repertoires in COVID-19 (dated by TCRdb to 2018 to 2020). Broadly, across the study: The collaborator samples originated in the United States, Italy and Spain and spanned the acute and convalescent phases of COVID-19. The prospective study material was composed of cDNA or gDNA derived from T cells, B-cell-depleted T cells, or PBMCs. Subjects who had been exposed to COVID-19, were actively infected with it, or had recovered from it provided the deeply sampled blood TCRbeta repertoires that made up the dataset. The repertoires were released in a freely available public database meant as a resource for research on the immune response to SARS-CoV-2. HLA class I and class II types, where available, came from metadata supplied by the sample provider rather than from assay-based typing. Nearly every sample came with metadata listing a de-identified subject ID, COVID-19 status, age in years and sex. The samples were drawn from two sources: the first 160 participants of the ongoing ImmuneRACE study, and 950 to 1,500 subjects contributed by 6 global collaborators. General study outcomes and caveats: How much clinical and demographic metadata was included differed by source and by participant, and the metadata was provided uncurated.

TCRbeta CDR3 regions were amplified from genomic DNA by means of the immunoSEQ Assay, a bias-controlled multiplex PCR. Per the original workflow: Nucleated cell counts per sample were estimated from amplification of reference gene primers within the assay. Sequence reads were collapsed and filtered to measure the absolute abundance of every unique TCRbeta CDR3 rearrangement. For each sample, productive Simpson clonality was calculated as the square root of Simpson's diversity index across productive rearrangements. The source is immuneACCESS, and TCRdb retained only in-frame sequences with V and J called. Part of the clones is not carried over; for the studies checked, unresolved V genes explain less than half of this, and the remainder is unexplained. Clonal size and the V and J genes are those of that table, whereas D and trimming came from the DNA. For this sample there are 200,000 to 250,000 clones; 84% appear just once. 4.5% to 6% of the sample is held by the ten biggest clonotypes.

The germline V gene yields SGHRS for CDR1 and YFSETQ for CDR2. The CDR3 contains 15 residues, cysteine and phenylalanine counted. Just the 45-base CDR3 DNA is kept, in frame starting at base 1. Trimmed from V: 4 bases; trimmed from J: 8 bases; junction bases lacking a gene match: 10. Sequenced input: peripheral blood. The V and J genes are TRBV5-1 and TRBJ1-4; 8 bases in the junction line up with TRBD1. This sequence originates from a woman aged 60 to 75 who had recovered from COVID-19. Here is the DNA: TGCGCCAGCAGCCCCCAGGGGGCCTTTGGGGAAAAACTGTTTTTT. Translated, it reads CASSPQGAFGEKLFF.